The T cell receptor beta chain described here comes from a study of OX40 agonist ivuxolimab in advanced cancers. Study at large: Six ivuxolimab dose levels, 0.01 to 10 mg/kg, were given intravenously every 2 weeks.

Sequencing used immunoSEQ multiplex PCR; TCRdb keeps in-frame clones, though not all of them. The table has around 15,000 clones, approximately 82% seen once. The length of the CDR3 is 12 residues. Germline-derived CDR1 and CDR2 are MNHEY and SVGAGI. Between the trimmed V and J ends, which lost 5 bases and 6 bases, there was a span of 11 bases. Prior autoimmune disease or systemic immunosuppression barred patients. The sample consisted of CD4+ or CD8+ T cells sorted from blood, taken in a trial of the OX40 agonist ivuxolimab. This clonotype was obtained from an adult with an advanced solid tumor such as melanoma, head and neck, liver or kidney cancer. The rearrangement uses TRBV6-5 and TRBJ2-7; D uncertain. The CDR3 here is CASSQPPAEQYF. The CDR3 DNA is TGTGCCAGCAGTCAACCTCCCGCCGAGCAGTACTTC.